This T cell receptor (beta chain) was captured by sequencing in a study of CD8 T cells in Susac syndrome. Reverse transcription of roughly 0.5 to 1 ug RNA was carried out with random hexamers. Multiplex PCR with immunoSEQ amplified the TCR beta CDR3 across 54 Vbeta and 13 Jbeta. In TCRdb, the immunoSEQ multiplex PCR reads were re-called with MiXCR into one record per CDR3 protein. The table lists about 140,000 distinct CDR3 sequences, more than 85% of them singletons, with around 0.15% in the top ten. Germline trimming cut 8 bases from V and 1 base from J; bases unmatched to any gene: 13. CDR3 size: 16 residues. Germline V gene data show CDR1 as GTSNPN and CDR2 as SVGIG (reference sequence). Sequencing targeted TCR beta in T cells from blood (CD8+ and CD4+).

The V call is TRBV30, the J call TRBJ1-5; TRBD1 aligns across 8 bases. The sequence was collected from a human donor with Susac syndrome. The sequencing input was CD4+ T cells from PBMCs. CDR3 sequence (DNA): TGTGCCGCCCGGACAGGGTCAATAGGAAGCAATCAGCCCCAGCATTTT. Translated: CAARTGSIGSNQPQHF.